Reported below is one TCR beta chain. This specimen belongs to a study of shared T cell receptors in the human thymus. The CDR3 sequence is 15 residues long. CDR1 and CDR2 (germline): SNHLY, FYNNEI. Trimming stripped 2 bases from V and 0 bases from J, with 9 bases between. The protocol was immunoSEQ multiplex PCR, while the TCRdb copy is restricted to in-frame clones and leaves out a portion. This sample yields roughly 710,000 clones, of which approximately 85% are seen a single time; 0.0095% to 0.011% belongs to the top ten. These data were also reused for a study on human thymus T cells. That paper adds: V and J gene usage appeared biased in thymic and blood repertoires. In unrelated individuals, thymic repertoires overlapped highly, according to related research.

The receptor was isolated from a girl less than two years old with a congenital heart defect. The chain links TRBV2 to TRBJ2-3; D call uncertain. Sequenced input: thymocytes. CDR3 coding DNA: TGTGCCAGCAGTGAAAAACAGAGAAGCACAGATACGCAGTATTTT. It is translated as CASSEKQRSTDTQYF.